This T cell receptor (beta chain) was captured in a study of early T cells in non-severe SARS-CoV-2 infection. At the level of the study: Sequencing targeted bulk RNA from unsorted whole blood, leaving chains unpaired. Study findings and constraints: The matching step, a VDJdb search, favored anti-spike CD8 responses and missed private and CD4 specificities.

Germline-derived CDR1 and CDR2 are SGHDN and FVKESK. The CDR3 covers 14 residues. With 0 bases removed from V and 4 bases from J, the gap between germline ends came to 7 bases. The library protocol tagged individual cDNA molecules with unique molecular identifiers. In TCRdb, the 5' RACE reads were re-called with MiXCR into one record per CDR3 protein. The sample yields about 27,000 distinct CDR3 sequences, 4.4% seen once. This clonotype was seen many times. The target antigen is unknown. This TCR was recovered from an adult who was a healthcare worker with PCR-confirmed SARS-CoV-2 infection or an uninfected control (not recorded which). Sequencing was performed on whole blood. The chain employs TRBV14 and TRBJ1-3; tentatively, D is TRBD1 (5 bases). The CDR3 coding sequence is TGTGCCAGCAGCCAAGAGCGGACAGGAAACACCATATATTTT. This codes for CASSQERTGNTIYF.